This T cell receptor beta chain was identified in a study of T cells in Graves' hyperthyroidism and ophthalmopathy. Broader study findings: The authors' 13 V-J model separated ophthalmopathy from stable hyperthyroidism. Most thyroid clonotypes with frequency above 0.001 were detected in blood.

Researchers took RNA transcripts and amplified the TCR beta CDR3 regions from them. First-round RT-PCR targeting the TCR CDR3 was performed with the HTBI primer set. TCRdb passed the multiplex PCR reads through MiXCR, listing each CDR3 protein once. This sample has around 720,000 distinct CDR3 sequences, with 30% to 40% found just once. The germline V gene has CDR1 SGHVS and CDR2 FQNEAQ. Trimming took 4 bases from V and 5 from J, leaving 20 bases between them. The length of the CDR3 is 16 residues. Comment on this clonotype: Antigen unknown.

Any patient presenting with uncontrolled infection, other autoimmune disease, pregnancy or lactation was left out. Out of less than 12 ml of fresh peripheral blood came the PBMCs. The sequence was collected from a woman in her thirties or forties with Graves' hyperthyroidism. Input material: blood. The genes are TRBV7-8 and TRBJ2-5; D is perhaps TRBD2 (7 bases). CDR3 sequence: CASSSRGGGWDETQYF. DNA for the CDR3: TGTGCCAGCAGCTCCCGTGGGGGGGGCTGGGATGAGACCCAGTACTTC. The whole variable domain, filled in from reference TRBV7-8 and TRBJ2-5, reads GAGVSQSPRYKVAKRGQDVALRCDPISGHVSLFWYQQALGQGPEFLTYFQNEAQLDKSGLPSDRFFAERPEGSVSTLKIQRTQQEDSAVYLCASSSRGGGWDETQYFGPGTRLLVL.